This note documents a single T cell receptor (beta chain) sequence. Its antigen is as yet unknown. TCRdb's copy holds only in-frame clones and misses some; the assay was immunoSEQ multiplex PCR. The table has some 25,000 clones, about 72% seen once. Germline loops: CDR1 GTSNPN, CDR2 SVGIG (reference sequence). The V and J ends lost 2 bases and 4 bases respectively, with 12 bases between them. This CDR3 contains 14 residues. The sample originates from a study of vaccination effects on CD4 cells after COVID-19. Across the whole study: Convalescent patient samples, from two individuals, date to 16 days and one week before vaccination.

Study results and caveats: Recruitment yielded few convalescent patients, and the study had no early post-infection timepoints. At late timepoints after vaccination, vaccine- and infection-induced clones shrank markedly.

Antigen-specific CD4+ T cells were expanded with viral peptide pools in the ViraFEST assay before sequencing. Scientists isolated CD4+ T cells after an approximately 10-day culture period ended. The individual was infected with SARS-CoV-2 between March and December 2020, as confirmed by PCR. It was on days 3 and 7 that half the medium was replaced with IL-2 medium. This sequence originates from a human donor who had a prior SARS-CoV-2 infection. The sequencing used CD4+ T cells from PBMCs cultured with SARS-CoV-2 spike peptides, collected before COVID-19 vaccination. This chain links TRBV30 with TRBJ2-1; weak D call: TRBD2 (5 bases). CDR3 sequence: CAWSRGFQYNEQFF. The CDR3, as DNA: TGTGCCTGGAGTAGAGGGTTTCAATACAATGAGCAGTTCTTC.